This TCR beta chain appears in the sequencing data of a study of control samples from healthy donors and cancer patients (dated by TCRdb to about 2020). On this clone: Its antigen target is currently unknown. No quality values exist for individual bases; no much larger clone is one base distant.

Looking up the germline V gene yields CDR1 ENHRY and CDR2 SYGVKD. V lost 11 bases and J lost 7 bases, and the count of bases not matched to a germline gene is 4. Inclusive of the bounding cysteine and phenylalanine, the CDR3 is 12 residues long. Only CDR3 DNA remains: 36 bases, in frame from the first base. The method was the immunoSEQ multiplex PCR assay. TCRdb obtained this table from immuneACCESS and retained in-frame rearrangements with V and J assigned. These tables miss some clones; where compared with another copy, unresolved V genes account for less than half of the shortfall, and the remainder is unexplained. This sample has some 150,000 clones in its table, and 90% to 95% of those were observed once. Approximately 14% of the sample is taken by the ten largest.

This TCR derives from a man aged 60 to 69 with colorectal cancer. Sequenced material: PBMCs. The rearranged segments are TRBV10-3 and TRBJ1-5; TRBD1 lines up with 11 middle nucleotides. The nucleotide sequence is TGTGCCTCCGGGACAGGGGGGCAGCCCCAGCATTTT. This codes for CASGTGGQPQHF.